The rows below give T cell receptor beta chains drawn from one sample of a study of OX40 agonist ivuxolimab in advanced cancers. This table comes from immunoSEQ multiplex PCR, and its TCRdb copy is limited to in-frame clones, with some not included. The sample has roughly 100,000 clones; 85% to 95% are singletons. The specimen was CD4+ or CD8+ T cells sorted from blood, collected in a trial of the OX40 agonist ivuxolimab. The source is an adult with an advanced solid tumor such as melanoma, head and neck, liver or kidney cancer. Both conserved end residues are part of each CDR3. The order of the fields is V gene, D gene, clone size, J gene, CDR3 DNA, CDR3 protein. D genes are given only for firm matches. Expanded clones get a size class; other rows say once, few or many, or leave the size out.

V: TRBV6-5; D: -; size: few; J: TRBJ2-2; DNA: TGTGCCAGCGGGAGAGGGATGGGCGGGGAGCTGTTTTTT; CDR3: CASGRGMGGELFF
V: TRBV29-1; D: -; size: -; J: TRBJ2-3; DNA: TGCAGCGTTGAAGTTTCCGGCACAGATACGCAGTATTTT; CDR3: CSVEVSGTDTQYF
V: TRBV7-2; D: -; size: -; J: TRBJ1-5; DNA: TGTGCCAGCAGTCTAGAGGAGGGGCCCCAGCATTTT; CDR3: CASSLEEGPQHF
V: TRBV5-1; D: TRBD1; size: -; J: TRBJ1-1; DNA: TGCGCCAGCAGCCTGGGACAGGGCGGGACTGAAGCTTTCTTT; CDR3: CASSLGQGGTEAFF
V: TRBV6-5; D: TRBD1; size: -; J: TRBJ1-2; DNA: TGTGCCAGCAGTTACCTGAGACAGGGGTCGGATGGCTACACCTTC; CDR3: CASSYLRQGSDGYTF
V: TRBV6-6; D: -; size: -; J: TRBJ1-1; DNA: TGTGCCAGCAGTTATGGAGATAGTGGAGCTTTCTTT; CDR3: CASSYGDSGAFF
V: TRBV10-2; D: -; size: -; J: TRBJ1-2; DNA: TGCGCCAGCAGTGATAGGGCAGGGGCTAACTATGGCTACACCTTC; CDR3: CASSDRAGANYGYTF
V: TRBV7-9; D: TRBD2; size: once; J: TRBJ2-1; DNA: TGTGCCAGCAGCTTAGCGTTTGGGGCTAGCGGGAATGAGCAGTTCTTC; CDR3: CASSLAFGASGNEQFF
V: TRBV12-5; D: -; size: few; J: TRBJ2-1; DNA: TGTGCTAGTGGTTTGAGGGCGGGCTCCTACAATGAGCAGTTCTTC; CDR3: CASGLRAGSYNEQFF
V: TRBV9; D: -; size: -; J: TRBJ1-3; DNA: TGTGCCAGCAGCCCTGGAACCTCTGGAAACACCATATATTTT; CDR3: CASSPGTSGNTIYF
V: TRBV30; D: -; size: -; J: TRBJ1-1; DNA: TGTGCCTGGAGTGTAAAGGGGGTAAGGAGGAACACTGAAGCTTTCTTT; CDR3: CAWSVKGVRRNTEAFF
V: TRBV6-5; D: -; size: -; J: TRBJ1-5; DNA: TGTGCCAGCAGGCTGAGACCGTCTAGCAATCAGCCCCAGCATTTT; CDR3: CASRLRPSSNQPQHF